The entry below gives a single T cell receptor beta chain sequence along with its context. Its antigen is as yet unknown. This specimen belongs to a study of T cell responses to AZD1222 COVID-19 vaccine. Study-wide results and caveats: White British people made up most donors, females outnumbered males, and clonal diversity was possibly underestimated.

Investigators merged groups given second doses at roughly 4 or roughly 12 weeks. The method was immunoSEQ multiplex PCR; TCRdb's version includes in-frame clones alone and lacks a portion of them. The table shows approximately 100,000 clones, with around 87% occurring only once. This receptor was taken from an adult who received the AZD1222 COVID-19 vaccine. The sequences come from peripheral blood, collected 28 days after the second AZD1222 dose.

Written as DNA, the CDR3 is TGTGCCAGCGGCCACAGGAACACCGGGGAGCTGTTTTTT. This codes for CASGHRNTGELFF. This chain uses TRBV6-5 with TRBJ2-2, with D unclear. Germline V lookup: CDR1 MNHEY, CDR2 SVGAGI. Trimming removed 8 bases from V and 1 base from J, with 8 bases in between. The CDR3 extends over 13 amino acids.